This is a list of T cell receptor beta chains from one sample in a study of T cells in Graves' hyperthyroidism and ophthalmopathy. TCRdb re-derived calls from the multiplex PCR reads in MiXCR, one entry per CDR3 protein. The table lists some 360,000 distinct CDR3 sequences, approximately 13% of them singletons, with around 10% in the top ten. The sequencing input was blood. These receptors were taken from a woman aged 60-75 years with Graves' hyperthyroidism. Both conserved end residues are part of each CDR3. The order of the fields is D gene, clone size, V gene, J gene, CDR3 length, CDR3 DNA, CDR3 protein. The D gene is left open where the match is weak. The listing skips clone size in some rows; elsewhere it reads once, few, many or a size class.

TRBD2	many	TRBV7-9	TRBJ2-1	14	TGTGCCAGCAGCTCGACTAGCGGGCGCAATGAGCAGTTCTTC	CASSSTSGRNEQFF
TRBD2	NA	TRBV20-1	TRBJ2-3	17	TGCAGTGCTTTTTTTCCTAGCGGGAGCTTCCTCACAGATACGCAGTATTTT	CSAFFPSGSFLTDTQYF
TRBD2	few	TRBV20-1	TRBJ2-7	14	TGCAGTGCTCCTGGACTAGCGGGAGACTACGAGCAGTACTTC	CSAPGLAGDYEQYF
NA	few	TRBV11-1	TRBJ2-7	14	TGTGCCAGCAGCTTAGACTTATGGGGCTACGAGCAGTACTTC	CASSLDLWGYEQYF
NA	NA	TRBV28	TRBJ2-7	14	TGTGCCAGCAGTCCAGCGGAGGAAGGGGACGAGCAGTACTTC	CASSPAEEGDEQYF
TRBD2	many	TRBV11-2	TRBJ2-5	13	TGTGCCAGCAGCCGCGGGACTAGCGGGCCCCAGTACTTC	CASSRGTSGPQYF
NA	few	TRBV5-4	TRBJ2-7	15	TGTGCCAGCAGCCCCGGAGGGGCAGGGGATAACGAGCAGTACTTC	CASSPGGAGDNEQYF
NA	NA	TRBV19	TRBJ1-6	16	TGTGCCAGTAGGCTTACTAACCAGGGATCATACTCACCCCTCCACTTT	CASRLTNQGSYSPLHF
TRBD2	many	TRBV6-6	TRBJ2-1	15	TGTGCCAGCAGTTTACTCGGGACTAGCGGGATGGAGCAGTTCTTC	CASSLLGTSGMEQFF
TRBD1	many	TRBV6-1	TRBJ1-1	15	TGTGCCAGCAGCCGGGACAGGGAATTGGACACTGAAGCTTTCTTT	CASSRDRELDTEAFF
TRBD2	many	TRBV6-1	TRBJ2-1	16	TGTGCCAGCAGTGTAGTAGCGGGGGGGGGACCTAGTGAGCAGTTCTTC	CASSVVAGGGPSEQFF
NA	NA	TRBV6-1	TRBJ1-1	17	TGTGCCAGCAGTGAATTGGCAGGGCACATCCTGAACACTGAAGCTTTCTTT	CASSELAGHILNTEAFF
NA	many	TRBV5-5	TRBJ2-5	15	TGTGCCAGCAGCTTGGGAGTAAGGGGACAAGAGACCCAGTACTTC	CASSLGVRGQETQYF
TRBD1	many	TRBV7-9	TRBJ2-7	16	TGTGCCAGCAGCTTAGTTTCAGGGACAGGGCTCTACGAGCAGTACTTC	CASSLVSGTGLYEQYF
NA	many	TRBV20-1	TRBJ2-4	15	TGCAGTGCTAGACCCTCGACAGGCTCCAAAAACATTCAGTACTTC	CSARPSTGSKNIQYF
NA	NA	TRBV28	TRBJ2-7	11	TGTGCCAGCGTTGGGTCGGACGAGCAGTACTTC	CASVGSDEQYF
TRBD2	many	TRBV28	TRBJ2-7	18	TGTGCCAGCAGTCCTGGACTAGCGGGGCCCCTAAGCTCCTACGAGCAGTACTTC	CASSPGLAGPLSSYEQYF